Listed here are 21 T cell receptor beta chains from one sample, sequenced in a study of human T cells and chemical hapten exposure. Time point indicated: patch test 3, about 24 weeks after DPC sensitization. Noted treatment: therapeutic diphenylcyclopropenone sensitization with weekly scalp DPC. TCRdb recomputed calls from the RACE reads with MiXCR, one row per CDR3 protein. The table has over 55,000 distinct CDR3 sequences, approximately 10% seen once. Source: whole blood, taken in connection with sensitization to the hapten diphenylcyclopropenone (DPC). The origin of the receptors is a woman aged 50 to 65 with alopecia areata. Some clones in this sample may be carry-over from other donors' samples.

This clonotype was observed at least ten times. CDR3 sequence: CSACDPPVGEQFF. Here the CDR3 DNA reads TGCAGTGCTTGCGACCCGCCCGTGGGTGAGCAGTTCTTC. The chain is built from TRBV20-1 and TRBJ2-1, with D uncertain. The CDR3 is 13 amino acids. V was cut by 5 bases and J by 9 bases, with 17 bases left in between. Germline V gene data show CDR1 as DFQATT and CDR2 as SNEGSKA (reference sequence).

This clonotype was picked up many times. V usage is TRBV7-2 and J usage is TRBJ2-6; D unclear. The ends were cut back, 2 bases at V and 3 bases at J, with 5 bases in the middle. CDR3 length equals 14 residues. The germline V gene encodes CDR1 SGHTA and CDR2 FQGNSA. The CDR3 sequence is CASSLFVGANVLTF. The CDR3 DNA sequence: TGTGCCAGCAGCTTATTTGTTGGGGCCAACGTCCTGACTTTC.

There are a few counts of this clonotype. The chain carries TRBV29-1 and TRBJ2-2; no firm D call. This CDR3 has 12 amino acids. CDR1 and CDR2 (germline): SQVTM, ANQGSEA. V was trimmed by 4 bases and J by 1 base, leaving 4 bases between them. CDR3 nucleotides: TGCAGCGTTGGACAGAACACCGGGGAGCTGTTTTTT. Its translation is CSVGQNTGELFF.

This clonotype was detected only a few times. J is TRBJ2-5 and V is TRBV5-1; the match to TRBD1 covers 9 bases. Trimming at V came to 4 bases and at J to 5 bases, leaving 6 bases not matched to a gene. The CDR3 has 14 residues. The germline CDR1 and CDR2 sequences are SGHRS and YFSETQ. The CDR3 spells CASSQGQGMETQYF. Written as DNA, the CDR3 is TGCGCCAGCAGCCAGGGACAGGGTATGGAGACCCAGTACTTC. Combining the CDR3 with reference TRBV5-1 and TRBJ2-5 gives the whole variable domain KAGVTQTPRYLIKTRGQQVTLSCSPISGHRSVSWYQQTPGQGLQFLFEYFSETQRNKGNFPGRFSGRQFSNSRSEMNVSTLELGDSALYLCASSQGQGMETQYFGPGTRLLVL.

J is TRBJ1-5 and V is TRBV12-3 or TRBV12-4, with D uncertain. The CDR3 is 14 amino acids. Trimming left V 3 bases short and J 7 bases short, with 13 bases between. The CDR3 DNA follows: TGTGCCAGCAGTTTGTCGGGGAAAGGCCAGCCCCAGCATTTT. Encoded protein: CASSLSGKGQPQHF.

In its sample, this clonotype was seen many times. J is TRBJ1-2 and V is TRBV20-1; D gene unclear. This CDR3 has 11 residues. Germline V CDR1 and CDR2: DFQATT, SNEGSKA (reference sequence). Here the CDR3 DNA reads TGCGTCGAGGGTGGTCAAAATGGCTACACCTTC. Translation: CVEGGQNGYTF.

This clonotype appeared many times. The rearrangement uses TRBV7-2 and TRBJ2-1; no clear D. V was cut by 1 base and J by 6 bases, with 7 bases left in between. Germline CDR1 and CDR2: SGHTA and FQGNSA. CDR3 size: 13 residues. In DNA, the CDR3 is TGTGCCAGCAGCTTAGTCACCACCAATGAGCAGTTCTTC. This gives the protein CASSLVTTNEQFF.

The table lists this clonotype with a few counts. The chain combines TRBV5-6 with TRBJ2-5; D unresolved. The CDR3 extends over 15 amino acids. V lost 4 bases and J lost 6, with 19 bases in between. Germline loops: CDR1 SGHDT, CDR2 YYEEEE. CDR3 loop: CASSLTPGPEKTQYF. The CDR3 DNA sequence: TGTGCCAGCAGCCTCACCCCCGGGCCGGAAAAGACCCAGTACTTC.

This chain connects TRBV3-1 to TRBJ1-1, with D perhaps TRBD1 (5 bases). The CDR3 sequence is 15 residues long. V lost 4 bases and J lost 3, with 15 bases in between. Per the germline V gene, CDR1 is LGHDT and CDR2 is YNNKEL (reference sequence). The CDR3 DNA is TGTGCCAGCAGCCCATCCTCAGGGTCGGACACTGAAGCTTTCTTT. Amino acid sequence: CASSPSSGSDTEAFF.

On this clonotype: A much larger clone differs by one base, so this may be a read error. This sequence joins TRBV10-1 and TRBJ2-5; 10 bases line up with TRBD2. The germline V gene has CDR1 WNHNN and CDR2 SYGVQD (reference sequence). The CDR3 length is 14 residues. The CDR3 DNA is TGCGCCAGTGGACCTCGGACTAGCGGAGAGACCCTGTACTTC. Protein sequence: CASGPRTSGETLYF.

This clonotype was detected only a few times. V is TRBV15 and J is TRBJ2-3; 9 bases agree with TRBD1. V was clipped by 3 bases and J by 1 base; unmatched bases: 8. The CDR3 is 17 amino acids. Germline V gene lookup returns CDR1 LNHNV and CDR2 YYDKDF (reference sequence). CDR3 sequence reads: CATSSRGQGSGTDTQYF. The CDR3 DNA reads as TGTGCCACCAGCAGCAGAGGACAGGGGAGCGGCACAGATACGCAGTATTTT.

As regards this clonotype: A much larger clone differs by one base, so this may be a read error. The missing conserved phenylalanine or tryptophan at the end of this CDR3 makes a read error likely. V gene TRBV6-6 combines with J gene TRBJ2-3; the D gene is possibly TRBD2 (6 bases). V lost 7 bases and J 2 bases, leaving 22 bases between the germline ends. The length of the CDR3 is 17 residues. Germline values: CDR1 MNHNY, CDR2 SVGAGI (reference sequence). This chain's CDR3 is CASIQRVGTSVTDTQYS. The CDR3 nucleotides read TGTGCCAGCATCCAAAGGGTTGGGACTTCTGTCACAGATACGCAGTATTCT.

This clonotype appeared a few times. The chain carries TRBV5-5 and TRBJ1-1; D uncertain. Germline CDR1 reads SGHKS; CDR2 reads YYEKEE (reference sequence). Trimming took 3 bases from V and 5 from J, leaving 8 bases between them. The CDR3 length is 12 residues. Here the CDR3 DNA reads TGTGCCAGCAGCTCCCTGCGGACTGAAGCTTTCTTT. This translates into CASSSLRTEAFF.

The J gene is TRBJ2-7, the V gene TRBV6-5; a weak D match, TRBD2 (7 bases). Germline V gene sequence: CDR1 MNHEY, CDR2 SVGAGI. The CDR3 is 16 residues long. V was shortened by 2 bases and J by 4 bases, with 18 bases between the two germline ends. CDR3: CASSYGGGQIGYEQYF. As DNA, the CDR3 is TGTGCCAGCAGTTACGGGGGGGGACAAATCGGGTACGAGCAGTACTTC.

This clonotype was observed at least ten times. This sequence joins TRBV6-5 and TRBJ2-3, with D tentatively TRBD2 (6 bases). The germline gives CDR1 MNHEY, CDR2 SVGAGI. V lost 8 bases and J lost 2, with 17 bases in between. The CDR3 is 15 amino acids. The CDR3 sequence: CASAQTRAPTDTQYF. The CDR3 DNA is TGTGCCAGCGCGCAGACTAGGGCCCCCACAGATACGCAGTATTTT.

This clonotype was detected ten times or more. This chain joins TRBV12-3 or TRBV12-4 and TRBJ1-4; D is unclear. V was clipped by 5 bases and J by 0 bases, with 13 bases between them. The CDR3 sequence is 16 residues long. CDR3 DNA: TGTGCCAGCAGTGAGGTGTGGGGTGCAACTAATGAAAAACTGTTTTTT. Residues: CASSEVWGATNEKLFF.

The chain combines TRBV6-4 with TRBJ1-1; D might be TRBD1 (5 bases). Germline V gene sequence: CDR1 MRHNA, CDR2 SNTAGT. V was trimmed by 6 bases and J by 0 bases, leaving 8 bases between them. There are 13 residues in the CDR3. The CDR3 reads CASRLTVNTEAFF. The CDR3 region has the DNA TGTGCCAGCAGGCTGACAGTGAACACTGAAGCTTTCTTT.

This clonotype was picked up many times. The rearrangement links TRBV25-1 to TRBJ2-7; D is unresolved. Trimming shortened V by 5 bases and J by 4 bases, and 15 bases separated the two germline ends. CDR3 length: 14 amino acids. Germline V CDR1 and CDR2: MGHDK, SYGVNS. The CDR3 is CASSPVDPRYEQYF. DNA for the CDR3: TGTGCCAGCAGTCCCGTCGACCCGCGATACGAGCAGTACTTC.

This clonotype was counted ten times or more. The chain has TRBV11-2 and TRBJ2-5; no definite D call. V was trimmed by 5 bases and J by 2 bases, leaving 12 bases between them. Germline V CDR1 and CDR2: SGHAT, FQNNGV. This CDR3 has 14 residues. The CDR3 bases are TGTGCCAGCAGCCCCTTCGGACGGCAAGAGACCCAGTACTTC. This encodes CASSPFGRQETQYF.

There are a few counts of this clonotype. The chain links TRBV11-2 to TRBJ2-7, with TRBD2 as a possible D gene (6 bases). V dropped 5 bases and J dropped 4 bases, with 18 bases sitting between them. CDR3 length: 15 amino acids. Germline assignment: CDR1 SGHAT and CDR2 FQNNGV. The CDR3 region is CASSDPLALGYEQYF. As DNA, the CDR3 is TGTGCCAGCAGCGATCCCCTAGCGCTGGGTTACGAGCAGTACTTC. Drawing the rest from reference TRBV11-2 and TRBJ2-7, the complete variable domain is EAGVAQSPRYKIIEKRQSVAFWCNPISGHATLYWYQQILGQGPKLLIQFQNNGVVDDSQLPKDRFSAERLKGVDSTLKIQPAKLEDSAVYLCASSDPLALGYEQYFGPGTRLTVT.

This clonotype has more than one count but fewer than ten. A read error may produce the germline difference seen at one junction end. This chain connects TRBV3-1 to TRBJ2-1, with D maybe TRBD1 (6 bases). The germline V gene has CDR1 LGHDT and CDR2 YNNKEL (reference sequence). The CDR3 runs 12 residues. Here the CDR3 reads CASSQDQGPGVF. In DNA form, the CDR3 reads TGTGCCAGCAGCCAAGACCAGGGGCCCGGGGTCTTC.